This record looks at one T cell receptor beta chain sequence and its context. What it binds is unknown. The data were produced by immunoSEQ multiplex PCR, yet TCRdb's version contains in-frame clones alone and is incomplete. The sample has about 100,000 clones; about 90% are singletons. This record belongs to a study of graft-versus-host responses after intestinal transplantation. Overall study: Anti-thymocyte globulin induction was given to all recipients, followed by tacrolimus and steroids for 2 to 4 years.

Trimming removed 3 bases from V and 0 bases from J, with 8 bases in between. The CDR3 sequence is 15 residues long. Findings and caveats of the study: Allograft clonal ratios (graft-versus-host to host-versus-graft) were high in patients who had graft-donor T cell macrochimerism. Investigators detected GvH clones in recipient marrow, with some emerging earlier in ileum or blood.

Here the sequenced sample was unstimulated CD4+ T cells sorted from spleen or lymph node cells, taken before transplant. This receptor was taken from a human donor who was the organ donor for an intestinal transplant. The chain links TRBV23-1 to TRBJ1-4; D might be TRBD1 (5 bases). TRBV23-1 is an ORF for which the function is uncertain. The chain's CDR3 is CASSQDNPTNEKLFF. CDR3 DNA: TGCGCCAGCAGTCAGGACAACCCAACTAATGAAAAACTGTTTTTT.